A selection of T cell receptor beta chains follows, all from one sample in a study of shared clonotypes between healthy human individuals. The data were produced by immunoSEQ multiplex PCR, yet TCRdb's version contains in-frame clones alone and is incomplete. This sample has roughly 2.4 million clones, with 90% to 96% found just once. Sequencing was carried out using naive CD4+ T cells sorted from blood. These receptors were taken from a man between 18 and 29 years old in good health. Both conserved end residues are part of each CDR3. D genes are given only for firm matches. Clone size, where shown, is once, few, many, or a class for clones that have expanded.

NA	TRBV6-1	NA	TRBJ2-1	TGTGCCAGCACTACACAGGGGGGGTCCTACAATGAGCAGTTCTTC	CASTTQGGSYNEQFF
NA	TRBV5-1	TRBD2	TRBJ2-5	TGCGCCAGCAGCCCCGGCGCTAGCGGGAGTTTTGAGACCCAGTACTTC	CASSPGASGSFETQYF
NA	TRBV27	NA	TRBJ1-6	TGTGCCAGCAGTTTAAGGGTTAATACCCCCAATTCACCCCTCCACTTT	CASSLRVNTPNSPLHF
NA	TRBV20-1	NA	TRBJ2-7	TGCAGTGCTAGCCTTGACTACGAGCAGTACTTC	CSASLDYEQYF
NA	TRBV30	TRBD2	TRBJ2-3	TGTGCCTGGAGCAGGGGAATGACTAGCGGGGGGGCCACAGATACGCAGTATTTT	CAWSRGMTSGGATDTQYF
NA	TRBV9	TRBD2	TRBJ2-7	TGTGCCAGCAGCGTAGGCGGGGGTTACTCCTACGAGCAGTACTTC	CASSVGGGYSYEQYF
NA	TRBV19	NA	TRBJ1-5	TGTGCCAGTAGTGACGCAGGGGCAGGTCAGCCCCAGCATTTT	CASSDAGAGQPQHF
NA	TRBV25-1	NA	TRBJ1-2	TGTGCCAGCAGTGAAAATCCGAACGGGGCCTGGGGCTACACCTTC	CASSENPNGAWGYTF
NA	TRBV18	NA	TRBJ1-6	TGTGCCAGCTCACCCCAGGGGTCCTATAATTCACCCCTCCACTTT	CASSPQGSYNSPLHF
NA	TRBV11-2	NA	TRBJ2-2	TGTGCCAGCAGCTTCGGAGGATTGCCCGGGGAGCTGTTTTTT	CASSFGGLPGELFF
NA	TRBV10-3	NA	TRBJ1-4	TGTGCCATCAGTGACGCCAGGGTAGTACATGAAAAACTGTTTTTT	CAISDARVVHEKLFF
few	TRBV30	NA	TRBJ2-3	TGTGCCTGGAGTGATTGGTTCACAGATACGCAGTATTTT	CAWSDWFTDTQYF
NA	TRBV11-2	NA	TRBJ2-1	TGTGCCAGCATGCGGGACTCTTTCTCCTACAATGAGCAGTTCTTC	CASMRDSFSYNEQFF
NA	TRBV19	NA	TRBJ1-6	TGTGCCAGTAGTATTCCGGGAGGGGGGGGTAATTCACCCCTCCACTTT	CASSIPGGGGNSPLHF
NA	TRBV6-5	NA	TRBJ2-6	TGTGCCAGCAGTCCATTCGGATGGGGCGCCAACGTCCTGACTTTC	CASSPFGWGANVLTF
NA	TRBV14	NA	TRBJ1-1	TGTGCCAGCATCCCCTTTACAGGGATTATGAACACTGAAGCTTTCTTT	CASIPFTGIMNTEAFF
NA	TRBV2	TRBD1	TRBJ2-7	TGTGCCAGCAGTTTGAGGCAGGGGGAATCCTACGAGCAGTACTTC	CASSLRQGESYEQYF
NA	TRBV29-1	NA	TRBJ2-3	TGCAGCGTTCAAATAGGGAGTGGGGGCACAGATACGCAGTATTTT	CSVQIGSGGTDTQYF
NA	TRBV19	NA	TRBJ2-2	TGTGCCAGTAGTATTATGGGTTTAGGGGAGCTGTTTTTT	CASSIMGLGELFF
NA	TRBV28	NA	TRBJ1-1	TGTGCCAGCAGTAGAGCCTTGAACACTGAAGCTTTCTTT	CASSRALNTEAFF
NA	TRBV6-6	NA	TRBJ1-5	TGTGCCAGCAGTTACTCGGAAAGGCTCCAGGTCCAGCATTTT	CASSYSERLQVQHF
NA	TRBV5-1	NA	TRBJ1-6	TGCGCCAGCAGCTTAAAGGGGTTGGATTCACCCCTCCACTTT	CASSLKGLDSPLHF
NA	TRBV5-4	TRBD1	TRBJ1-6	TGTGCCAGCAGCTCGGACAGGGGTCGTAGAAATTCACCCCTCCACTTT	CASSSDRGRRNSPLHF
NA	TRBV2	NA	TRBJ2-1	TGTGCCAGCAGCGTAAGCGTACCCAATGAGCAGTTCTTC	CASSVSVPNEQFF
NA	TRBV12-5	TRBD2	TRBJ2-1	TGTGCTAGTGGTTTGGCCAGCGGGAGGCCAAGTCACAATGAGCAGTTCTTC	CASGLASGRPSHNEQFF
NA	TRBV19	TRBD1	TRBJ1-4	TGTGCCAGTACCTCCGGGACAGGAGGTGAAAAACTGTTTTTT	CASTSGTGGEKLFF
NA	TRBV25-1	TRBD1	TRBJ1-1	TGTGCCAGCAGTGGACAGGGATTTGAAGCTTTCTTT	CASSGQGFEAFF
NA	TRBV10-3	NA	TRBJ2-1	TGTGCCATCCGGGGGACCAACAATGAGCAGTTCTTC	CAIRGTNNEQFF
NA	TRBV15	NA	TRBJ2-5	TGTGCCACCAGCAGAGACTTCTCAGAGACCCAGTACTTC	CATSRDFSETQYF
NA	TRBV5-4	NA	TRBJ2-3	TGTGCCAGCAACCTAGGGGGCGCGGGGACCACAGATACGCAGTATTTT	CASNLGGAGTTDTQYF
NA	TRBV5-4	TRBD2	TRBJ2-6	TGTGCCAGCACCCCGGGCCCACTGGGGCTTAAGCGGGAGATGACTTTC	CASTPGPLGLKREMTF